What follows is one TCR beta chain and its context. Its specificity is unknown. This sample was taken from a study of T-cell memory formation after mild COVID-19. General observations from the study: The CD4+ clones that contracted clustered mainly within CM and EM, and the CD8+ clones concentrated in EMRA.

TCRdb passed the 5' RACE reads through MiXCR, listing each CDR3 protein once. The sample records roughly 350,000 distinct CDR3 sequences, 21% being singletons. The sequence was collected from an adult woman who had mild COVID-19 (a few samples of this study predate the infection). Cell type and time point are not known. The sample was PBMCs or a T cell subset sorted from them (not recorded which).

The CDR3 protein is CASSFPGNNEQFF. The CDR3 bases are TGTGCCAGCAGTTTCCCGGGAAACAATGAGCAGTTCTTC. J is TRBJ2-1 and V is TRBV12-3 or TRBV12-4, with D perhaps matching TRBD2 (5 bases). The CDR3 is made up of 13 amino acids. Trimming stripped 3 bases from V and 5 bases from J, with 8 bases between.